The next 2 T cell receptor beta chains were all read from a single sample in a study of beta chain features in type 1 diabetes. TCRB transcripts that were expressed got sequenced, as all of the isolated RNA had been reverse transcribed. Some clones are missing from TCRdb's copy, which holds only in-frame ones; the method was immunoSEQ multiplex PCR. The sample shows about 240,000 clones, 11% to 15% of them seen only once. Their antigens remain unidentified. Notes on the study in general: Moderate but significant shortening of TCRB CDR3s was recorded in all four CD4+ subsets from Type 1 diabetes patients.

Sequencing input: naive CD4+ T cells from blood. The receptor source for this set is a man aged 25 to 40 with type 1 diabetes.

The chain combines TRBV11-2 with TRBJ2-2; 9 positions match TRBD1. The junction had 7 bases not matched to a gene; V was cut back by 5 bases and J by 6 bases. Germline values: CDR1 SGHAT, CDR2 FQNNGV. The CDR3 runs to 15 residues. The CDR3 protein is CASSTGQGSAGELFF. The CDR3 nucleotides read TGTGCCAGCAGCACGGGACAGGGAAGTGCCGGGGAGCTGTTTTTT.

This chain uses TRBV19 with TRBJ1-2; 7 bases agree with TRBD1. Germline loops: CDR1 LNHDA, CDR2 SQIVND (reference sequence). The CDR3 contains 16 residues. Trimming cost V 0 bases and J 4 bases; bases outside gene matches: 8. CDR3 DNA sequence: TGTGCCAGTAGTATAGACGGTCTGGGACAGCTCTATGGCTACACCTTC. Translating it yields CASSIDGLGQLYGYTF.